This T cell receptor (beta chain) is drawn from a study of blood T cell repertoires in COVID-19. Study details: The analysed material was cDNA or gDNA that came from T cells, B-cell-depleted T cells, or PBMCs.

Assay: immunoSEQ multiplex PCR; the TCRdb copy retains only in-frame clones and omits some. The sample has 55,000 to 80,000 clones, just over 90% seen once. This CDR3 is 15 amino acids long. The receptor comes from a human donor in a cohort sampled during active COVID-19. Sequenced material: peripheral blood. This rearrangement joins TRBV21-1 to TRBJ1-5; the DNA was not used to check the table's D call, TRBD1. TRBV21-1 is recorded as a pseudogene. In DNA, the CDR3 is TGTGCCAGCAGTTATCTTAAACAGGGGAATCAGCCCCAGCATTTT. The encoded protein is CASSYLKQGNQPQHF.